This T cell receptor (beta chain) was sequenced during a study of T cell responses to AZD1222 COVID-19 vaccine. Per the germline V gene, CDR1 is LGHNA and CDR2 is YNFKEQ. CDR3 length equals 14 residues. Some clones are missing from TCRdb's copy, which holds only in-frame ones; the method was immunoSEQ multiplex PCR. Among some 180,000 clones listed, around 88% were seen once. Of note for this clone: One junction end does not reproduce the germline sequence, and a read error may be involved.

This sequence joins TRBV4-2 and TRBJ2-7; weak D call: TRBD1 (5 bases). This receptor was taken from an adult in good health. The sequencing here drew on peripheral blood, taken on day 0 of AZD1222 vaccination. CDR3 sequence: CASSEETGSYEQYF. The CDR3 nucleotides read TGTGCCAGCAGCGAAGAAACAGGCTCCTACGAGCAGTACTTC.